This TCR beta chain appears in the sequencing data of a study of long-term antiretroviral therapy in people with HIV (dated by TCRdb to between 2021 and 2022). Study-wide context: Collection of the earliest samples took place about a decade ahead of the 2015 WHO recommendation for immediate ART, at a time when ART was typically delayed until CD4 counts fell. A retrospective serial study tested whether changes in peripheral blood TRB repertoire composition and diversity were associated with ART initiation and durable HIV suppression. From 30 to 35 adults with confirmed HIV infection, the cohort provided 192 cryopreserved PBMC samples, gathered serially across a mean of around 6 years (range 1-12). Among the approximately 27 participants with HIV, about a dozen were female. No cross-contamination during QIAcube processing was shown when test extractions of a monoclonal T-cell line were performed alongside about 30 polyclonal samples.

General study outcomes and caveats: Because PBMC availability was limited, only the TCR beta chain was sequenced, with no alpha chain pairing. Because pre-ART samples had limited cell numbers, profiling was done on unsorted PBMC rather than on sorted CD4+ and CD8+ T cells. Expanded TRB clones identified before ART initiation dominated the repertoire across all time points, though the dominance fluctuated and decreased in many PLHIV after ART. Narrower CDR3 length ranges were observed in HIV repertoires than in controls, and an antigen-experienced repertoire with only a slight naive shift after ART was suggested by the network structure. Inferences about post-ART repertoire changes are limited because no data were available on ART adherence, viral resistance or therapy changes. The samples span the years 2004 to 2017, and the ART regimens used may be less effective than current regimens. Starting ART was linked to a significant rise in TRB diversity, yet even after long-term ART the diversity remained significantly lower than in transplant donor controls.

The immunoSEQ hsTCRB v3.0 assay was used at survey level resolution for TRB variable region sequencing. TRB sequencing targeted a depth of roughly 35,000-55,000 T-cell genomes per sample. Pooled TRB libraries were sequenced on an Illumina MiSeq with a v3 150-cycle kit. Turning to the authors' computational methods: Repertoire analysis ran in R within a reproducible Nextflow workflow covering QC, data transformation and analysis. LymphoSeq2, an R package for exploring AIRR-Seq data, was used to implement the custom analyses. A few samples that yielded fewer than 5000 total TRB sequences were excluded, so that under 200 HIV repertoires were analyzed. Of the 188 retained HIV repertoires, about 60 were collected before and around 130 after ART initiation. Each repertoire was downsampled to 5000 TRB nucleotide sequences, and summary statistics were averaged across 100 downsampling iterations. Only TRB sequences with CDR3 regions of at least seven amino acids were retained for analysis. Diversity was assessed using a clonality score derived from Shannon entropy and using the Gini coefficient. In the repertoire networks, any two of the top 5000 CDR3 amino acid sequences were linked whenever the two sequences differed by an edit distance of one. Antigen specificity groups and MHC restriction were predicted for TRB CDR3 amino acid sequences with GLIPH2. Known CMV, EBV, HIV or tissue antigen associations were flagged by matching CDR3 amino acid sequences against VDJdb and McPAS-TCR. Pre-ART, post-ART and control groups were compared with Wilcoxon signed-rank tests and Holm-Bonferroni correction. TCRdb re-hosts the immuneACCESS table, in-frame sequences only. Its copies lack some clones; in the studies checked, an unresolved V gene accounts for under half of them, and the cause for the rest is not known. Clone size and V and J calls were adopted from that table, with D and trimming inferred from the DNA. The sample includes 11,000 to 15,000 clones, with approximately 85% observed a single time. The ten largest clonotypes hold 11% of the sample.

A note on this clone: The clone's antigen remains unknown. Base qualities were left out, and no much larger clone turns up one base away.

Participants were included only if at least one PBMC sample before ART initiation and at least two post-ART samples were available. Treatment was received in the United States of America by all participants with HIV. Before DNA extraction, cryopreserved samples containing about 1-11 million PBMC were thawed and washed. At the time of the earliest PBMC sample for each participant with HIV, ages ranged from about 20 to 54 years. PBMC samples were contributed by each participant from 1-4 timepoints before ART initiation and 2-8 timepoints after ART initiation, with a median of 7 samples. Serial HIV viral load, CD4+ T-cell count, ART history and demographic data were obtained for every participant. Genomic DNA was extracted from unsorted PBMC with a Qiagen kit on a QIAcube, with processing performed in batches of 12 samples. The clonotype originates from a man aged 35 to 55 with HIV. Sequencing used unsorted PBMCs, obtained 6.2 years after starting antiretroviral therapy.

Here is the DNA: TGTGCCTGGACCCCCGGACAGAGTTACAATGAGCAGTTCTTC. This sequence encodes CAWTPGQSYNEQFF. The chain links TRBV30 with TRBJ2-1; the D segment could be TRBD1, given 6 matching bases. Reading the germline V gene (reference sequence) gives CDR1 GTSNPN and CDR2 SVGIG. From the cysteine up to the phenylalanine, the CDR3 has a length of 14 residues. Of all the DNA, just the CDR3 is kept, 42 bases in frame from base 1. Between the V and J ends, shortened by 4 bases and 4 bases respectively, the junction contains 14 bases.